The 17 T cell receptor beta chains below were found in one sample sequenced in a study of cytomegalovirus exposure and HLA in healthy donors. 60 Vbeta and 13 Jbeta primers were used in PCR. Here immunoSEQ multiplex PCR was the method, and the copy in TCRdb shows in-frame clones only, minus some. The data show about 180,000 clones, under 85% seen once. What was sequenced was PBMCs. All receptors derive from a human donor in good health.

The chain uses TRBV6-6 and TRBJ2-3; D perhaps matches TRBD2 (5 bases). Trimming pared 0 bases from V and 2 bases from J, leaving 6 bases between. Germline V gene data show CDR1 as MNHNY and CDR2 as SVGAGI (reference sequence). The CDR3 totals 14 residues. The CDR3 region has the DNA TGTGCCAGCAGTTACTCGAGGGACACAGATACGCAGTATTTT. As protein: CASSYSRDTDTQYF.

The chain is built from TRBV5-6 and TRBJ1-4, with 9 bases fitting TRBD1. Germline V gene lookup returns CDR1 SGHDT and CDR2 YYEEEE. The CDR3 is 14 residues long. Germline trimming cut 3 bases from V and 10 bases from J; bases unmatched to any gene: 7. CDR3 loop: CASSSRTGVGKLFF. In nucleotides, the CDR3 is TGTGCCAGCAGCTCGAGGACAGGGGTCGGAAAACTGTTTTTT.

The genes are TRBV19 and TRBJ1-5, with 12 positions matching TRBD1. From germline, CDR1 is LNHDA and CDR2 SQIVND (reference sequence). The J segment lost 7 bases and the V segment lost 5 bases, leaving 12 bases of the junction unmatched. The CDR3 is made up of 17 amino acids. CDR3 sequence reads: CASSSHMGQGAGQPQHF. As DNA, the CDR3 is TGTGCCAGTAGTTCCCATATGGGACAGGGGGCAGGGCAGCCCCAGCATTTT.

The J gene is TRBJ1-1, the V gene TRBV30, with no clear D. The CDR3 is 13 amino acids. Germline assignment: CDR1 GTSNPN and CDR2 SVGIG (reference sequence). The V end was cut by 2 bases, the J end by 1 base, with 8 bases between. This CDR3 is CAWSFAENTEAFF. The CDR3 bases are TGTGCCTGGAGTTTCGCAGAGAACACTGAAGCTTTCTTT.

This rearrangement joins TRBV7-9 to TRBJ1-4; D gene unclear. Germline CDR1 reads SEHNR; CDR2 reads FQNEAQ (reference sequence). V lost 2 bases, J lost 0 bases, and 19 bases lay in between. The CDR3 spans 19 residues. The CDR3 DNA reads TGTGCCAGCAGCTTAAGGAGGAAATCGGGCGGTGCAACTAATGAAAAACTGTTTTTT. As protein: CASSLRRKSGGATNEKLFF.

The CDR3 is CASSHTRDRGTGTEAFF. CDR3 in DNA: TGTGCCAGCAGCCACACTCGGGACAGGGGGACTGGCACTGAAGCTTTCTTT. The V and J genes are TRBV7-9 and TRBJ1-1, with 11 bases that match TRBD1. V shed 5 bases, J shed 4 bases, and the junction held 12 bases outside the gene matches. Germline V gene data show CDR1 as SEHNR and CDR2 as FQNEAQ (reference sequence). This CDR3 has 17 residues.

In its sample, this clone was seen once. The chain is built from TRBV15 and TRBJ1-1; TRBD1 might be the D (5 bases). Trimming pared 5 bases from V and 5 bases from J, leaving 12 bases between. Germline CDR1 LNHNV, CDR2 YYDKDF (reference sequence). CDR3 size: 13 residues. The CDR3 loop is CATSVRRGTEAFF. The DNA for the CDR3 is TGTGCCACCAGCGTCCGAAGGGGTACTGAAGCTTTCTTT.

J is TRBJ1-4 and V is TRBV19; the D gene is possibly TRBD1 (5 bases). Trimming took 5 bases from V and 3 from J, leaving 10 bases between them. Germline V gene data show CDR1 as LNHDA and CDR2 as SQIVND (reference sequence). The CDR3 has 14 residues. The CDR3 DNA reads as TGTGCCAGTAGTGGGGGAGGGTCTAATGAAAAACTGTTTTTT. Its translation: CASSGGGSNEKLFF. Full variable domain (remainder filled in from reference TRBV19 and TRBJ1-4): DGGITQSPKYLFRKEGQNVTLSCEQNLNHDAMYWYRQDPGQGLRLIYYSQIVNDFQKGDIAEGYSVSREKKESFPLTVTSAQKNPTAFYLCASSGGGSNEKLFFGSGTQLSVL.

This clone was observed a single time. The V and J genes are TRBV9 and TRBJ2-7, with D tentatively TRBD1 (6 bases). V lost 4 bases to trimming and J lost 0 bases, with 14 bases between them. The germline V gene has CDR1 SGDLS and CDR2 YYNGEE. CDR3 length: 15 residues. CDR3 protein: CASSYRDTSSYEQYF. The CDR3 region has the DNA TGTGCCAGCAGCTACCGGGACACCAGCTCCTACGAGCAGTACTTC.

The chain uses TRBV7-9 and TRBJ2-7, with 7 bases fitting TRBD1. This CDR3 spans 14 amino acids. Looked up from germline, CDR1 is SEHNR and CDR2 is FQNEAQ (reference sequence). The J segment lost 2 bases and the V segment lost 1 base, leaving 2 bases of the junction unmatched. The DNA of the CDR3 is TGTGCCAGCAGCTTAGGGCAGGGGGCCTACGAGCAGTACTTC. Protein: CASSLGQGAYEQYF.

The J gene is TRBJ2-3, the V gene TRBV6-5, with 7 bases aligning to TRBD2. The CDR3 is 13 residues long. Looked up from germline, CDR1 is MNHEY and CDR2 is SVGAGI. With V trimmed by 6 bases and J by 4 bases, 4 bases remained unmatched. The CDR3: CASRGGDADTQYF. CDR3 nucleotides: TGTGCCAGCAGGGGGGGGGATGCAGATACGCAGTATTTT.

For this clone: The junction shows a germline mismatch at one end, possibly a read error. The genes are TRBV28 and TRBJ1-5, with TRBD1 as a possible D gene (6 bases). This CDR3 has 14 residues. Germline CDR1 reads MDHEN; CDR2 reads SYDVKM. The CDR3 loop is CASIPDSLNQSQHF. The CDR3, as DNA: TGTGCCAGCATCCCGGACAGCCTTAATCAGTCCCAGCATTTT.

The chain is built from TRBV7-9 and TRBJ2-5; no reliable D call. The CDR3 has 14 residues. The V gene's germline CDR1 is SEHNR and CDR2 FQNEAQ (reference sequence). Trimming left V 1 base short and J 1 base short, with 7 bases between. CDR3 DNA sequence: TGTGCCAGCAGCTTAGGACTTGCCCAAGAGACCCAGTACTTC. This sequence encodes CASSLGLAQETQYF.

The chain employs TRBV11-2 and TRBJ2-5, with D maybe TRBD1 (5 bases). CDR1 and CDR2 (germline): SGHAT, FQNNGV. V was trimmed by 1 base and J by 5 bases, leaving 11 bases between them. The CDR3 has 14 amino acids. Here the CDR3 reads CASSLVGPRETQYF. CDR3 nucleotide sequence: TGTGCCAGCAGCTTAGTGGGGCCCCGGGAGACCCAGTACTTC.

The V gene is TRBV5-1, the J gene TRBJ1-1, with unresolved D. The germline V gene encodes CDR1 SGHRS and CDR2 YFSETQ. V gave up 0 bases and J gave up 0 bases, with 3 bases separating them. The CDR3 covers 13 residues. Here the CDR3 DNA reads TGCGCCAGCAGCTTGGTAGTGAACACTGAAGCTTTCTTT. Translated: CASSLVVNTEAFF.

The CDR3 spells CASSFTGTNSPLHF. As DNA, the CDR3 is TGTGCCAGCAGCTTTACAGGGACTAATTCACCCCTCCACTTT. This chain joins TRBV7-9 and TRBJ1-6; D is perhaps TRBD1 (6 bases). V was trimmed by 3 bases and J by 6 bases, leaving 9 bases between them. Germline lookup yields CDR1 SEHNR and CDR2 FQNEAQ (reference sequence). CDR3 length: 14 amino acids.

The chain links TRBV7-3 to TRBJ1-1, with 8 bases that match TRBD1. CDR1 is SGHTA, CDR2 FQGTGA, per germline. This CDR3 is 14 amino acids long. With V trimmed by 4 bases and J by 5 bases, 6 bases remained unmatched. CDR3 loop: CASSSTGGGTEAFF. CDR3 sequence (DNA): TGTGCCAGCAGCTCAACAGGGGGAGGGACTGAAGCTTTCTTT.